This entry describes one TCR beta chain. Its target is unknown. The data derive from a study of T cell responses to AZD1222 COVID-19 vaccine. The CDR3 loop spans 14 amino acids. CDR1 SQVTM and CDR2 ANQGSEA come from the germline V gene. V lost 4 bases to trimming and J lost 6 bases; unmatched junction nucleotides: 11. Produced via immunoSEQ multiplex PCR; TCRdb's table is partial and in-frame only. The sample has about 160,000 clones, 88% seen once. Study-wide results and limits: Sampled repertoires all dated from after the peak T cell response. Close to half of spike-specific TCRs reportedly recognize unmutated variant regions.

Pooling of second doses given at about 4 or about 12 weeks was done. The sequence was obtained from an adult who received the AZD1222 COVID-19 vaccine. Sequencing used peripheral blood, obtained 28 days after the second AZD1222 dose. This chain links TRBV29-1 with TRBJ1-2; 7 positions agree with TRBD1. The CDR3: CSVGRGRVGDGYTF. The CDR3 DNA reads as TGCAGCGTTGGGAGGGGGCGCGTAGGGGATGGCTACACCTTC.